This passage covers 10 T cell receptor beta chains from one sample sequenced in a study of memory CD4+ T cells and cytomegalovirus serostatus. The sort gate was single viable CD3+CD4+CD8-CD45RO+ cells for memory CD4+ T cells. Only in-frame clones appear in the TCRdb table, and some are missing; sequencing was by immunoSEQ multiplex PCR. Of about 52,000 clones in the sample, around four fifths were seen once. The sample taken for sequencing was memory CD4+ T cells from blood. The receptor source for this set is an adult in good health and CMV-seropositive.

The CDR3 DNA reads as TGTGCCAGCACCCGCCGACAGGGGGGCACAGATACGCAGTATTTT. Amino acids: CASTRRQGGTDTQYF. This chain uses TRBV9 with TRBJ2-3, with TRBD1 identical over 9 bases. The germline V gene has CDR1 SGDLS and CDR2 YYNGEE. V shed 6 bases and J 1 base; nucleotides not matched to a gene: 6. The CDR3 is 15 amino acids.

The chain employs TRBV5-1 and TRBJ2-1, with a tentative D call TRBD2 (6 bases). The length of the CDR3 is 18 residues. Germline V gene sequence: CDR1 SGHRS, CDR2 YFSETQ. Trimming pared 0 bases from V and 2 bases from J, leaving 18 bases between. CDR3 coding DNA: TGCGCCAGCAGCTTGGGTCTGTCGGGAGACCCGACCTACAATGAGCAGTTCTTC. It is translated as CASSLGLSGDPTYNEQFF. Full variable domain (remainder filled in from reference TRBV5-1 and TRBJ2-1): KAGVTQTPRYLIKTRGQQVTLSCSPISGHRSVSWYQQTPGQGLQFLFEYFSETQRNKGNFPGRFSGRQFSNSRSEMNVSTLELGDSALYLCASSLGLSGDPTYNEQFFGPGTRLTVL.

This clone came up once. The V and J genes are TRBV5-4 and TRBJ2-1, with 9 bases that match TRBD2. Losses at the gene ends were 0 bases for V and 6 bases for J; bases not matched to a gene: 7. Germline CDR1 reads SGHNT; CDR2 reads YYREEE (reference sequence). The CDR3 is 16 amino acids. The DNA of the CDR3 is TGTGCCAGCAGCTTGGGAAGGACTAGCGCCACCAATGAGCAGTTCTTC. Amino acid sequence: CASSLGRTSATNEQFF.

Written as DNA, the CDR3 is TGTGCCAGCAGCTTAGATGTGGGTGGCCAGCCCCAGCATTTT. The encoded protein is CASSLDVGGQPQHF. The chain recombines TRBV11-2 with TRBJ1-5; D unresolved. Germline lookup yields CDR1 SGHAT and CDR2 FQNNGV. Trimming shortened V by 0 bases and J by 7 bases, and 10 bases separated the two germline ends. The CDR3 covers 14 residues.

V and J are TRBV27 and TRBJ1-1; D uncertain. Germline loops: CDR1 MNHEY, CDR2 SMNVEV (reference sequence). The CDR3 spans 16 residues. The V end lost 4 bases, the J end lost 4 bases, and 19 bases lay between the germline ends. The chain's CDR3 is CASSSSTVAWVTEAFF. The CDR3 DNA reads as TGTGCCAGCAGTTCCTCGACGGTTGCATGGGTCACTGAAGCTTTCTTT.

The table lists this clone with a count of one. The V and J genes are TRBV19 and TRBJ1-1; 9 bases line up with TRBD1. After removal of 7 bases from V and 6 bases from J, the junction contained 15 bases not matched to a gene. CDR1 is LNHDA, CDR2 SQIVND, per germline (reference sequence). This CDR3 is 16 amino acids long. The CDR3 spells CASMRGSGQGRSEAFF. The DNA of the CDR3 is TGTGCCAGTATGAGGGGTTCGGGACAGGGTCGTTCTGAAGCTTTCTTT.

The V and J genes are TRBV7-6 and TRBJ2-7; 9 bases agree with TRBD1. Germline V gene sequence: CDR1 SGHVS, CDR2 FNYEAQ. Trimming took 3 bases from V and 3 from J; bases not matched to a gene: 6. This CDR3 region has 15 residues. CDR3 protein: CASSFRQGVGYEQYF. CDR3 DNA sequence: TGTGCCAGCAGCTTCCGACAGGGGGTGGGCTACGAGCAGTACTTC.

This chain's CDR3 is CASRVGGSTDTQYF. CDR3 in DNA: TGTGCCAGCAGGGTGGGAGGGAGCACAGATACGCAGTATTTT. The J gene is TRBJ2-3, the V gene TRBV7-2; 7 nucleotides align to TRBD2. The CDR3 runs to 14 residues. The V gene's germline CDR1 is SGHTA and CDR2 FQGNSA. Germline trimming cut 6 bases from V and 0 bases from J; bases unmatched to any gene: 3.

V usage is TRBV9 and J usage is TRBJ1-2; 7 positions match TRBD1. The CDR3 covers 14 residues. After removal of 3 bases from V and 8 bases from J, the junction contained 10 bases not matched to a gene. Germline-derived CDR1 and CDR2 are SGDLS and YYNGEE. The CDR3 coding sequence is TGTGCCAGCAGCGCGAGGACAGGCCGCAGAGGCTACACCTTC. Its translation: CASSARTGRRGYTF.

This chain connects TRBV19 to TRBJ1-1, with a possible D match to TRBD1 (6 bases). From germline, CDR1 is LNHDA and CDR2 SQIVND (reference sequence). This CDR3 spans 18 amino acids. V lost 6 bases and J 4 bases, leaving 27 bases between the germline ends. CDR3 sequence: CASRGGQLQPPIGTEAFF. The DNA of the CDR3 is TGTGCCAGTAGGGGTGGACAGCTGCAACCCCCAATAGGCACTGAAGCTTTCTTT.